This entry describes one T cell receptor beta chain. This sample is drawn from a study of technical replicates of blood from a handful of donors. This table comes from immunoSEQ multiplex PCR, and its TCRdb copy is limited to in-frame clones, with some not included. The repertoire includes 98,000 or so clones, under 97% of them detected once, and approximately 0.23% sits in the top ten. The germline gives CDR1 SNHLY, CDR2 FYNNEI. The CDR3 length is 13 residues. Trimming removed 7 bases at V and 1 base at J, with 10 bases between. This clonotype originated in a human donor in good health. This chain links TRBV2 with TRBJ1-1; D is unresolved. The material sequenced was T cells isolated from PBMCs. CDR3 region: CASKKNKNTEAFF. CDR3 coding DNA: TGTGCCAGCAAAAAAAACAAGAACACTGAAGCTTTCTTT.